One and the same sample provided the 30 T cell receptor beta chains below, sequenced in a study of blood T cell repertoires in COVID-19. The table came from immunoSEQ multiplex PCR; TCRdb's copy has only in-frame clones and leaves some out. The table has under 55,000 clones, about nine tenths seen once. Sequencing was carried out using peripheral blood. The source of these receptors is a human donor in a cohort sampled during active COVID-19.

In its sample, this clone was seen once. At one end the junction does not follow the germline gene, possibly because of a read error. The genes are TRBV3-1 (or the pseudogene TRBV3-2) and TRBJ2-5, with D maybe TRBD2 (6 bases). Germline CDR1 and CDR2: LGHDT and YNNKEL (reference sequence). This CDR3 has 12 amino acids. The CDR3 nucleotides read TGTGCCAGCAGCCAAGAATCGGGACTGGGGAACTTC. Translated, it gives CASSQESGLGNF.

The chain is built from TRBV7-7 and TRBJ2-5; 9 bases are a match to TRBD2. This CDR3 is built from 18 residues. The trim removed 1 base at V and 5 bases at J, leaving 14 bases unmatched. The V gene's germline CDR1 is SSHAT and CDR2 FNYEAQ (reference sequence). CDR3 nucleotides: TGTGCCAGCAGCTTAGGGGCCCTAGCGGGATCGGGCAGGGAGACCCAGTACTTC. Encoded protein: CASSLGALAGSGRETQYF.

This clone appeared a few times. The gene calls are TRBV11-3 and TRBJ2-7, with TRBD1 matching 7 bases. V lost 3 bases to trimming and J lost 3 bases; unmatched junction nucleotides: 5. The CDR3 loop spans 14 amino acids. Germline V gives CDR1 SGHNT, CDR2 YENEEA. The CDR3 loop reads CASSFRQGDYEQYF. DNA for the CDR3: TGTGCCAGCAGCTTTAGACAGGGAGACTACGAGCAGTACTTC.

The gene calls are TRBV7-3 and TRBJ1-2; D is undetermined. Trimming removed 5 bases at V and 0 bases at J, with 16 bases between. Per germline, CDR1 SGHTA and CDR2 FQGTGA. This CDR3 comprises 16 residues. CDR3 sequence reads: CASSPVASTSNYGYTF. The CDR3 nucleotides are TGTGCCAGCAGCCCCGTTGCTTCTACTTCTAACTATGGCTACACCTTC.

This rearrangement joins TRBV18 to TRBJ2-7; the D gene is possibly TRBD2 (5 bases). Per the germline V gene, CDR1 is KGHSH and CDR2 is LQKENI. This CDR3 comprises 18 residues. V was shortened by 4 bases and J by 1 base, with 23 bases between the two germline ends. The CDR3 is CASSRTSKEKPGSYEQYF. CDR3 bases: TGTGCCAGCTCACGTACCTCGAAAGAGAAACCGGGGTCCTACGAGCAGTACTTC.

The chain combines TRBV29-1 with TRBJ2-7, with 7 positions matching TRBD2. Germline CDR1 SQVTM, CDR2 ANQGSEA. The CDR3 consists of 16 residues. J gave up 3 bases and V 4 bases, and 15 bases lay outside the gene matches. The CDR3 reads CSVATGLPLGIYEQYF. The CDR3 DNA is TGCAGCGTTGCCACGGGACTACCACTAGGGATCTACGAGCAGTACTTC.

The rearrangement links TRBV27 to TRBJ1-1, with D maybe TRBD1 (5 bases). Germline CDR1 MNHEY, CDR2 SMNVEV (reference sequence). This CDR3 is built from 17 residues. The ends were cut back, 5 bases at V and 0 bases at J, with 19 bases in the middle. In DNA form, the CDR3 reads TGTGCCAGCAGTCTCAGACAGACCCTCTCCCTGAACACTGAAGCTTTCTTT. Its translation is CASSLRQTLSLNTEAFF.

The chain joins TRBV24-1 to TRBJ1-4, with 9 bases that match TRBD1. The trim removed 4 bases at V and 7 bases at J, leaving 3 bases unmatched. Germline CDR1 and CDR2: KGHDR and SFDVKD. This CDR3 contains 14 residues. The CDR3 nucleotides are TGTGCCACCAGTGAAGGGACAGGGCTTGAAAAACTGTTTTTT. This translates into CATSEGTGLEKLFF.

The chain carries TRBV28 and TRBJ2-7, with 8 bases identical to TRBD2. CDR3 length: 16 amino acids. V lost 8 bases and J lost 2; bases outside the gene matches: 14. Germline V CDR1 and CDR2: MDHEN, SYDVKM. CDR3 bases: TGTGCCAGCCACGGGGGCGGGTTAGCGGGAACCTACGAGCAGTACTTC. Residues: CASHGGGLAGTYEQYF.

V usage is TRBV27 and J usage is TRBJ1-4, with 9 nucleotides matching TRBD1. The J segment lost 10 bases and the V segment lost 5 bases, leaving 8 bases of the junction unmatched. The CDR3 runs 14 residues. Germline CDR1 is MNHEY and CDR2 is SMNVEV (reference sequence). The CDR3 nucleotides are TGTGCCAGCAGTCCCCGGGACAGGGTCGGAAAACTGTTTTTT. Protein sequence: CASSPRDRVGKLFF.

J is TRBJ2-1 and V is TRBV7-8, with a possible D match to TRBD1 (6 bases). Germline-derived CDR1 and CDR2 are SGHVS and FQNEAQ. V lost 5 bases and J lost 4, with 9 bases in between. The CDR3 spans 13 residues. The CDR3 DNA follows: TGTGCCAGCAGCCCCGGACAGTACAATGAGCAGTTCTTC. Protein sequence: CASSPGQYNEQFF.

Written as DNA, the CDR3 is TGTGCCATCAGTCCCGGACAGAACTACGAGCAGTACTTC. Amino acid sequence: CAISPGQNYEQYF. The chain has TRBV10-3 and TRBJ2-7, with D possibly matching TRBD1 (6 bases). The germline gives CDR1 ENHRY, CDR2 SYGVKD. This CDR3 is 13 amino acids long. Trimming removed 5 bases at V and 3 bases at J, with 11 bases between.

This clone came up once. The rearrangement joins TRBV25-1 to TRBJ2-5; no firm D call. The CDR3 totals 16 residues. V dropped 7 bases and J dropped 10 bases, with 28 bases sitting between them. Germline V CDR1 and CDR2: MGHDK, SYGVNS. The DNA of the CDR3 is TGTGCCAGCAATTCGCCGGGTCTTAGAGAAGAGCCTTTCCAGTACTTC. Residues: CASNSPGLREEPFQYF.

The chain combines TRBV7-9 with TRBJ2-7; 8 bases fit TRBD2. J lost 10 bases, V lost 4 bases, and 12 bases had no gene match. The CDR3 contains 14 residues. Per the germline V gene, CDR1 is SEHNR and CDR2 is FQNEAQ (reference sequence). The CDR3 region is CASSSPNAGGIQYF. The CDR3 bases are TGTGCCAGCAGCTCCCCTAATGCGGGAGGAATTCAGTACTTC.

This rearrangement joins TRBV7-9 to TRBJ2-3; TRBD2 is a possible D gene (6 bases). CDR1 is SEHNR and CDR2 is FQNEAQ in the germline V gene (reference sequence). Trimming took off 0 bases at V and 5 bases at J, with 9 bases between the two ends. This CDR3 is built from 14 residues. The CDR3 nucleotides read TGTGCCAGCAGCTTAGCTGCCGGGAGAGATACGCAGTATTTT. This translates into CASSLAAGRDTQYF.

With respect to this clone: The junction departs from germline at one end; a sequencing error may be responsible. The V call is TRBV5-5, the J call TRBJ2-7, with D perhaps TRBD2 (6 bases). The CDR3 spans 13 residues. Germline CDR1 SGHKS, CDR2 YYEKEE (reference sequence). CDR3 region: CASSFDSGLGGDF. CDR3 in DNA: TGTGCCAGCAGCTTCGATTCGGGGCTGGGGGGAGACTTC.

The V call is TRBV6-5, the J call TRBJ2-7; tentative D call: TRBD2 (6 bases). The V gene's germline CDR1 is MNHEY and CDR2 SVGAGI. Trimming took 5 bases from V and 1 from J, leaving 12 bases between them. The CDR3 covers 14 residues. CDR3 in DNA: TGTGCCAGCAGTCGGGACTTTTCATCCTACGAGCAGTACTTC. Protein sequence: CASSRDFSSYEQYF.

This sequence joins TRBV11-2 and TRBJ2-7; maybe TRBD2 (6 bases). CDR1 and CDR2 from the germline V gene are SGHAT and FQNNGV. The CDR3 is 15 residues long. V was cut by 1 base and J by 3 bases, with 13 bases left in between. The CDR3 DNA sequence: TGTGCCAGCAGCTTAGTAGGAGGGCCTGACTACGAGCAGTACTTC. Its protein is CASSLVGGPDYEQYF.

This chain connects TRBV5-1 to TRBJ1-3; TRBD1 matches 7 bases. The CDR3 spans 15 residues. V dropped 5 bases and J dropped 3; count of bases not matched to a gene: 8. Germline lookup yields CDR1 SGHRS and CDR2 YFSETQ. The CDR3 reads CASSIIGGFGNTIYF. CDR3 sequence (DNA): TGCGCCAGCAGTATCATAGGGGGCTTTGGAAACACCATATATTTT.

The CDR3 DNA reads as TGTGCCAGCAGTTTTTCGGGAGAAAAACTGTTTTTT. Translating gives CASSFSGEKLFF. This sequence joins TRBV12-3 or TRBV12-4 and TRBJ1-4; D is unresolved. The CDR3 runs 12 residues. Trimming removed 3 bases from V and 8 bases from J, with 7 bases in between.

The rearrangement joins TRBV28 to TRBJ1-5, with TRBD1 matching over 9 bases. The CDR3 length is 17 residues. Germline V gene data show CDR1 as MDHEN and CDR2 as SYDVKM. V dropped 5 bases and J dropped 0; count of bases not matched to a gene: 8. Written as DNA, the CDR3 is TGTGCCAGCAGTCCTACCGGGACAGGGATTAGCAATCAGCCCCAGCATTTT. Its protein is CASSPTGTGISNQPQHF.

The J gene is TRBJ2-3, the V gene TRBV3-1 (or the pseudogene TRBV3-2); 10 nucleotides line up with TRBD2. This CDR3 contains 16 residues. V was pared by 4 bases and J by 2 bases, with 6 bases of the junction left unmatched. Germline values: CDR1 LGHDT, CDR2 YNNKEL (reference sequence). The CDR3 sequence: CASSRVLAGSTDTQYF. The CDR3 DNA reads TGTGCCAGCAGCCGAGTACTAGCGGGGTCCACAGATACGCAGTATTTT.

This sequence joins TRBV27 and TRBJ2-3, with TRBD2 identical over 11 bases. V was clipped by 5 bases and J by 9 bases; unmatched bases: 7. Per the germline V gene, CDR1 is MNHEY and CDR2 is SMNVEV (reference sequence). This CDR3 region has 14 residues. The CDR3 reads CASSLLAGVPTQYF. The CDR3 coding sequence is TGTGCCAGCAGTCTACTAGCGGGAGTCCCCACGCAGTATTTT.

The V gene is TRBV5-1, the J gene TRBJ1-1; D is unresolved. Trimming shortened V by 2 bases and J by 2 bases, and 7 bases separated the two germline ends. Germline CDR1 is SGHRS and CDR2 is YFSETQ. This CDR3 has 13 amino acids. The chain's CDR3 is CASSFNRNTEAFF. The CDR3 bases are TGCGCCAGCAGCTTCAACAGAAACACTGAAGCTTTCTTT.

The rearrangement uses TRBV6-5 and TRBJ1-1, with D perhaps TRBD1 (6 bases). Looked up from germline, CDR1 is MNHEY and CDR2 is SVGAGI. This CDR3 comprises 14 residues. V lost 6 bases, J lost 1 base, and 12 bases lay in between. DNA for the CDR3: TGTGCCAGCAGAGCGGGACATACGAACACTGAAGCTTTCTTT. Translating gives CASRAGHTNTEAFF.

This chain uses TRBV19 with TRBJ2-5, with 10 bases that match TRBD1. There are 15 residues in the CDR3. The J segment lost 5 bases and the V segment lost 2 bases, leaving 5 bases of the junction unmatched. Germline V gives CDR1 LNHDA, CDR2 SQIVND (reference sequence). In DNA, the CDR3 is TGTGCCAGTAGTATACCGGGACAGGGGACCGAGACCCAGTACTTC. Translated, it gives CASSIPGQGTETQYF.

This rearrangement joins TRBV28 to TRBJ2-5, with 11 positions matching TRBD1. Per the germline V gene, CDR1 is MDHEN and CDR2 is SYDVKM. Losses at the gene ends were 5 bases for V and 4 bases for J; bases not matched to a gene: 15. The CDR3 totals 18 residues. The CDR3 nucleotides read TGTGCCAGCAGTAACGCTTGGTCGGGACAGGGGGTGGTAGAGACCCAGTACTTC. Protein sequence: CASSNAWSGQGVVETQYF.

A note on this clone: Other nucleotide sequences from this sample produce the same CDR3. The chain recombines TRBV12-3 or TRBV12-4 with TRBJ2-7; maybe TRBD2 (5 bases). The CDR3 loop spans 12 amino acids. V lost 5 bases, J lost 1 base, and 6 bases lay in between. The CDR3 DNA is TGTGCCAGCAGTCGGGGATCCTACGAGCAGTACTTC. This translates into CASSRGSYEQYF.

The gene calls are TRBV19 and TRBJ2-7, with 10 nucleotides matching TRBD2. Germline V CDR1 and CDR2: LNHDA, SQIVND (reference sequence). V trimming: 4 bases; J trimming: 2 bases; junction bases outside the gene matches: 2. CDR3 length equals 14 residues. The CDR3, as DNA: TGTGCCAGTAGTACTAGCGGGAGCGCCTACGAGCAGTACTTC. As protein: CASSTSGSAYEQYF.

The chain couples TRBV19 to TRBJ2-5; the match to TRBD2 covers 9 bases. V lost 7 bases to trimming and J lost 5 bases; unmatched junction nucleotides: 17. This CDR3 has 17 residues. The germline gives CDR1 LNHDA, CDR2 SQIVND (reference sequence). CDR3 DNA sequence: TGTGCCAGTAAAGTCATGGCGGGAGGGCCCCCCGGGGAGACCCAGTACTTC. Translation gives CASKVMAGGPPGETQYF.